The 19 T cell receptor beta chains in this list originate from one sample, sequenced in a study of siplizumab effects on memory and regulatory T cells. The assay was immunoSEQ multiplex PCR, and TCRdb's table has in-frame clones only and misses some. The sample carries 70,000 to 95,000 clones, about 96% recorded once. The sequencing input was naive CD4+ T cells sorted from blood. The receptor source for this set is a human donor in good health.

In this sample, this clone turned up once. Other DNA sequences from this sample encode an identical CDR3 as well. The genes are TRBV7-9 and TRBJ2-2, with TRBD1 matching 7 bases. This CDR3 has 15 amino acids. Germline CDR1 reads SEHNR; CDR2 reads FQNEAQ (reference sequence). Losses at the gene ends were 5 bases for V and 5 bases for J; bases not matched to a gene: 8. The CDR3 sequence is CASSNRDRDTGELFF. Here the CDR3 DNA reads TGTGCCAGCAGCAACCGAGACAGGGATACCGGGGAGCTGTTTTTT.

V is TRBV5-1 and J is TRBJ2-1; 7 nucleotides match TRBD1. The CDR3 is 15 amino acids. Trimming removed 4 bases from V and 8 bases from J; junction bases left unmatched: 12. The V gene's germline CDR1 is SGHRS and CDR2 YFSETQ. The CDR3 nucleotides read TGCGCCAGCAGCACCCGGACAGGCCTGATGGATGAGCAGTTCTTC. Amino acid sequence: CASSTRTGLMDEQFF.

The V gene is TRBV29-1, the J gene TRBJ2-3; no firm D call. This CDR3 comprises 13 residues. The V gene's germline CDR1 is SQVTM and CDR2 ANQGSEA. The V gene lost 3 bases and the J gene lost 5 bases, with 12 bases spanning the gap. CDR3 nucleotides: TGCAGCGTTGAGTCTTCATTTGGAGATACGCAGTATTTT. Protein sequence: CSVESSFGDTQYF.

The chain carries TRBV2 and TRBJ2-1, with D possibly matching TRBD1 (6 bases). Trimming removed 3 bases at V and 0 bases at J, with 9 bases between. The germline V gene has CDR1 SNHLY and CDR2 FYNNEI. The CDR3 has 15 amino acids. The CDR3 is CASSEQGSSYNEQFF. CDR3 sequence (DNA): TGTGCCAGCAGTGAGCAGGGGAGCTCCTACAATGAGCAGTTCTTC.

The chain links TRBV28 to TRBJ2-3, with TRBD1 matching over 7 bases. Germline V gene sequence: CDR1 MDHEN, CDR2 SYDVKM. V shed 6 bases and J 3 bases; nucleotides not matched to a gene: 6. The CDR3 is made up of 14 amino acids. The CDR3 spells CASREGGATDTQYF. Here the CDR3 DNA reads TGTGCCAGCAGGGAAGGGGGCGCGACAGATACGCAGTATTTT. Together with reference TRBV28 and TRBJ2-3, the CDR3 gives the full variable domain: DVKVTQSSRYLVKRTGEKVFLECVQDMDHENMFWYRQDPGLGLRLIYFSYDVKMKEKGDIPEGYSVSREKKERFSLILESASTNQTSMYLCASREGGATDTQYFGPGTRLTVL.

A single count supports this clone. The rearrangement uses TRBV5-1 and TRBJ1-6; D might be TRBD1 (6 bases). This CDR3 is 15 amino acids long. Trimming left V 6 bases short and J 8 bases short, with 18 bases between. Germline CDR1 and CDR2: SGHRS and YFSETQ. The CDR3 nucleotides are TGCGCCAGCACGCGTGGGGGCGAAATGGATTCACCCCTCCACTTT. Protein sequence: CASTRGGEMDSPLHF.

This clone appeared a single time. V is TRBV30 and J is TRBJ1-2, with 7 nucleotides matching TRBD1. After removal of 5 bases from V and 2 bases from J, the junction contained 2 bases not matched to a gene. Germline CDR1 reads GTSNPN; CDR2 reads SVGIG (reference sequence). The length of the CDR3 is 12 residues. CDR3 region: CAWGTVNYGYTF. The CDR3 nucleotides read TGTGCCTGGGGGACAGTAAACTATGGCTACACCTTC.

The chain links TRBV5-1 to TRBJ2-6, with 7 bases aligning to TRBD2. With V trimmed by 1 base and J by 12 bases, 10 bases remained unmatched. The length of the CDR3 is 15 residues. Germline loops: CDR1 SGHRS, CDR2 YFSETQ. The CDR3 protein is CASSLSSGTPSVLTF. CDR3 DNA: TGCGCCAGCAGCTTGAGCAGCGGGACCCCGAGCGTCCTGACTTTC. Using reference TRBV5-1 and TRBJ2-6 for the parts outside the CDR3, the full variable domain is KAGVTQTPRYLIKTRGQQVTLSCSPISGHRSVSWYQQTPGQGLQFLFEYFSETQRNKGNFPGRFSGRQFSNSRSEMNVSTLELGDSALYLCASSLSSGTPSVLTFGAGSRLTVL.

V is TRBV2 and J is TRBJ2-5, with D unresolved. The length of the CDR3 is 13 residues. Trimming shortened V by 3 bases and J by 5 bases, and 10 bases separated the two germline ends. CDR1 SNHLY and CDR2 FYNNEI come from the germline V gene. The CDR3: CASSEDLGETQYF. CDR3 DNA sequence: TGTGCCAGCAGTGAGGACCTCGGGGAGACCCAGTACTTC.

The chain is built from TRBV2 and TRBJ2-3; D gene uncertain. Trimming shortened V by 6 bases and J by 6 bases, and 10 bases separated the two germline ends. This CDR3 has 12 amino acids. CDR1 is SNHLY and CDR2 is FYNNEI in the germline V gene. CDR3 DNA: TGTGCCAGCAGGATATTTGGGGATACGCAGTATTTT. This codes for CASRIFGDTQYF.

This chain joins TRBV5-1 and TRBJ2-1; D not certain. Trimming removed 0 bases from V and 1 base from J, with 8 bases in between. The CDR3 has 15 residues. Germline CDR1 SGHRS, CDR2 YFSETQ. CDR3 region: CASSLATYSYNEQFF. The CDR3 nucleotides are TGCGCCAGCAGCTTGGCCACCTATTCCTACAATGAGCAGTTCTTC. Supplemented by reference TRBV5-1 and TRBJ2-1, the full variable domain reads KAGVTQTPRYLIKTRGQQVTLSCSPISGHRSVSWYQQTPGQGLQFLFEYFSETQRNKGNFPGRFSGRQFSNSRSEMNVSTLELGDSALYLCASSLATYSYNEQFFGPGTRLTVL.

This clone was detected a few times. The genes are TRBV2 and TRBJ1-1; D is possibly TRBD1 (5 bases). The CDR3 sequence is 13 residues long. V gave up 8 bases and J gave up 5 bases, with 15 bases separating them. Germline values: CDR1 SNHLY, CDR2 FYNNEI. CDR3 protein: CASQVLGGTEAFF. CDR3 DNA sequence: TGTGCCAGCCAGGTCCTCGGGGGTACTGAAGCTTTCTTT.

The chain uses TRBV19 and TRBJ1-4, with D perhaps TRBD1 (6 bases). This CDR3 is 17 amino acids long. Germline-derived CDR1 and CDR2 are LNHDA and SQIVND (reference sequence). Trimming shortened V by 8 bases and J by 2 bases, and 21 bases separated the two germline ends. The CDR3 region is CASRRWAGALTNEKLFF. The DNA for the CDR3 is TGTGCCAGTCGCCGGTGGGCAGGGGCTCTCACTAATGAAAAACTGTTTTTT.

This chain joins TRBV7-2 and TRBJ2-3; a possible D gene is TRBD2 (6 bases). The germline V gene encodes CDR1 SGHTA and CDR2 FQGNSA. CDR3 length: 17 residues. V lost 0 bases to trimming and J lost 7 bases, with 20 bases between them. The DNA of the CDR3 is TGTGCCAGCAGCTTAGCGGCTAGCGCAGGAGGGTTTAATACGCAGTATTTT. It codes for CASSLAASAGGFNTQYF. Combining the CDR3 with reference TRBV7-2 and TRBJ2-3 gives the whole variable domain GAGVSQSPSNKVTEKGKDVELRCDPISGHTALYWYRQSLGQGLEFLIYFQGNSAPDKSGLPSDRFSAERTGGSVSTLTIQRTQQEDSAVYLCASSLAASAGGFNTQYFGPGTRLTVL.

This chain links TRBV2 with TRBJ2-4, with D possibly TRBD1 on 6 matching bases. Trimming took 7 bases from V and 8 from J, leaving 15 bases between them. CDR1 is SNHLY, CDR2 FYNNEI, per germline. This CDR3 is built from 13 residues. The CDR3 DNA follows: TGTGCCAGCAAGGTGGGGGCATATCACATTCAGTACTTC. This translates into CASKVGAYHIQYF.

This chain links TRBV5-1 with TRBJ2-7, with TRBD1 matching 7 bases. The CDR3 sequence is 14 residues long. J gave up 2 bases and V 4 bases, and 6 bases lay outside the gene matches. Germline CDR1 reads SGHRS; CDR2 reads YFSETQ. CDR3 in amino acids: CASSPSRGTYEQYF. The CDR3, as DNA: TGCGCCAGCAGCCCGTCCAGGGGGACCTACGAGCAGTACTTC.

This clone was seen just once. The V call is TRBV18, the J call TRBJ1-1; no clear D. Trimming took off 6 bases at V and 3 bases at J, with 17 bases between the two ends. Germline V gene data show CDR1 as KGHSH and CDR2 as LQKENI. This CDR3 comprises 15 residues. Written as DNA, the CDR3 is TGTGCCAGCTCCGCAACGGGGTGGTCGGACACTGAAGCTTTCTTT. Protein: CASSATGWSDTEAFF.

This rearrangement joins TRBV27 to TRBJ2-7; tentative D call: TRBD1 (5 bases). Trimming took off 4 bases at V and 5 bases at J, with 15 bases between the two ends. The CDR3 covers 14 residues. Germline V gives CDR1 MNHEY, CDR2 SMNVEV (reference sequence). The CDR3 region has the DNA TGTGCCAGCAGTTACCAGGGTTTGGGAAACGAGCAGTACTTC. Protein: CASSYQGLGNEQYF.

The rearrangement links TRBV7-2 to TRBJ2-4; maybe TRBD1 (5 bases). Germline lookup yields CDR1 SGHTA and CDR2 FQGNSA. Trimming took 2 bases from V and 7 from J, leaving 6 bases between them. The CDR3 spans 12 residues. The CDR3 coding sequence is TGTGCCAGCAGCTTACAGGGCAACATTCAGTACTTC. This codes for CASSLQGNIQYF.